The rows below give T cell receptor beta chains drawn from one sample of a study of blood T cell repertoires in COVID-19. Only in-frame clones appear in the TCRdb table, and some are missing; sequencing was by immunoSEQ multiplex PCR. Here the sample spans under 250,000 clones, approximately 78% being singletons. Source material: peripheral blood. These receptors all stem from a woman aged 70-85 years with COVID-19, enrolled during active disease. CDR3s include the opening cysteine and the closing phenylalanine or tryptophan. D genes are given only for firm matches. The listing skips clone size in some rows; elsewhere it reads once, few, many or a size class.

clone_size d_call cdr3_length j_call v_call cdr3_nt cdr3_aa
. . 14 TRBJ1-2 TRBV5-6 TGTGCCAGCAGCTTGTCTAGATATACGGGTGGCTACACCTTC CASSLSRYTGGYTF
. TRBD2 16 TRBJ2-7 TRBV5-4 TGTGCCAGCAGCTTGCTCACTAGCGCCAGCTCCTACGAGCAGTACTTC CASSLLTSASSYEQYF
. . 15 TRBJ1-1 TRBV7-9 TGTGCCAGCAGCTTAACACGAACAGGGAACACTGAAGCTTTCTTT CASSLTRTGNTEAFF
. TRBD1 16 TRBJ2-5 TRBV6-2/TRBV6-3 TGTGCCAGCAGTCGAGGACAGGGAATGCGCCAAGAGACCCAGTACTTC CASSRGQGMRQETQYF
. TRBD1 15 TRBJ1-5 TRBV4-2 TGTGCCAGCAGCCAAGGGGAGGACAGGGACCAGCCCCAGCATTTT CASSQGEDRDQPQHF
. . 16 TRBJ1-4 TRBV11-3 TGTGCCAGCACCTCCCTTAGGGGGGGGGCTAATGAAAAACTGTTTTTT CASTSLRGGANEKLFF
once . 15 TRBJ1-5 TRBV25-1 TGTGCCAGCGGACCCCGGGGTTTTAGCAATCAGCCCCAGCATTTT CASGPRGFSNQPQHF
. TRBD1 16 TRBJ1-1 TRBV18 TGTGCCAGCTCATCTTCGACAGGGATTTCGAACACTGAAGCTTTCTTT CASSSSTGISNTEAFF
. TRBD2 16 TRBJ2-7 TRBV28 TGTGCCAGCAGCACCGGCAAAGCGGGAGTACTCAGCGAGCAGTACTTC CASSTGKAGVLSEQYF
. TRBD1 16 TRBJ2-7 TRBV24-1 TGTGCCACCAGTGATCCAGCCGGGACAGGGGGCCACGAGCAGTACTTC CATSDPAGTGGHEQYF
. TRBD1 19 TRBJ1-3 TRBV9 TGTGCCAGCAGCGTAGAGGGGGCAGGGGGCTCCCCAATGCGAAACACCATATATTTT CASSVEGAGGSPMRNTIYF
. . 14 TRBJ2-1 TRBV29-1 TGCAGCGTGACCCCGAGGAACCCGGGGAATGAGCAGTTCTTC CSVTPRNPGNEQFF
. TRBD1 15 TRBJ2-1 TRBV5-4 TGTGCCAGCAGCCTAGGGACAGGGACGTACAATGAGCAGTTCTTC CASSLGTGTYNEQFF
. . 15 TRBJ2-3 TRBV6-5 TGTGCCAGCAGTCTAATAAGTGGGGCAACAGATACGCAGTATTTT CASSLISGATDTQYF
. . 16 TRBJ2-4 TRBV19 TGTGCCAGTAGTGCACGGGGGTATATTGCCAAAAACATTCAGTACTTC CASSARGYIAKNIQYF
. . 13 TRBJ1-2 TRBV28 TGTGCCAGTAATTGGGTCGGGAACTATGGCTACACCTTC CASNWVGNYGYTF
. TRBD1 13 TRBJ2-1 TRBV19 TGTGCCAGTAGAGGGGGCACCTACAATGAGCAGTTCTTC CASRGGTYNEQFF
. TRBD1 14 TRBJ2-1 TRBV16 TGTGCCAGCAGCCAACAGGGGGCAAGCAATGAGCAGTTCTTC CASSQQGASNEQFF
. TRBD1 16 TRBJ2-3 TRBV7-9 TGTGCCAGCTCGGACCTCCGGGACAGGCGTGCAGATACGCAGTATTTT CASSDLRDRRADTQYF
. . 12 TRBJ1-1 TRBV6-5 TGTGCCAGCAGCCGAGGTAACACTGAAGCTTTCTTT CASSRGNTEAFF
. TRBD1 15 TRBJ1-1 TRBV7-9 TGTGCCAGCAGCGGAACGACAGGGATGAACACTGAAGCTTTCTTT CASSGTTGMNTEAFF
few TRBD1 13 TRBJ1-4 TRBV16 TGTGCCAGCAGCCAGCGACAGGGGAAAAAACTGTTTTTT CASSQRQGKKLFF
. . 12 TRBJ1-1 TRBV6-2/TRBV6-3 TGTGCCAGCAGCGTGGGGAGGGCTGAAGCTTTCTTT CASSVGRAEAFF
few TRBD1 14 TRBJ2-7 TRBV3-1/TRBV3-2 TGTGCCAGCAGCTTCCGGGACAGGGTTTACGAGCAGTACTTC CASSFRDRVYEQYF
. . 14 TRBJ1-1 TRBV19 TGTGCCAGTGAAGCTCCCAGGCCGAACACTGAAGCTTTCTTT CASEAPRPNTEAFF
. TRBD1 14 TRBJ1-2 TRBV6-6 TGTGCCAGCAGGGGATCGGGACAGGATTATGGCTACACCTTC CASRGSGQDYGYTF
. . 15 TRBJ2-6 TRBV6-5 TGTGCCAGCAGGGGTAACAGGGCCATGGGCAACGTCCTGACTTTC CASRGNRAMGNVLTF
. TRBD2 16 TRBJ2-1 TRBV28 TGTGCCAGCAGTTCTCCGGGACTAGCGCCATACAATGAGCAGTTCTTC CASSSPGLAPYNEQFF
. TRBD1 15 TRBJ1-5 TRBV5-1 TGCGCCAGCAGCTTGACGGGACAGGGGAATCAGCCCCAGCATTTT CASSLTGQGNQPQHF
. TRBD2 17 TRBJ2-2 TRBV9 TGTGCCAGCAGCGTAGTGGCTAGCGGGAGGTATACCGGGGAGCTGTTTTTT CASSVVASGRYTGELFF
. TRBD1 13 TRBJ2-7 TRBV5-4 TGTGCCAGCAGCTTTACAGGGGGCTACGAGCAGTACTTC CASSFTGGYEQYF
. . 13 TRBJ2-7 TRBV30 TGTGCCTGGAGTGGGCAGGGCGCCTACGAGCAGTACTTC CAWSGQGAYEQYF
. TRBD2 13 TRBJ2-3 TRBV29-1 TGCAGCGTTGGACTAGCGGGAAGGGATACGCAGTATTTT CSVGLAGRDTQYF
. . 14 TRBJ2-1 TRBV2 TGTGCCAGCACCAACGACTTGACTGTCTTCAAGCAGTTCTTC CASTNDLTVFKQFF
. . 14 TRBJ2-1 TRBV9 TGTGCCAGCAGCGTAGGCCGACTCGGGGGTGAGCAGTTCTTC CASSVGRLGGEQFF
. TRBD2 15 TRBJ2-1 TRBV5-4 TGTGCCAGCAGCTTGGGTAGCGGGAGGGGAAATGAGCAGTTCTTC CASSLGSGRGNEQFF
. . 14 TRBJ2-3 TRBV7-2 TGTGCCAGCAGCTCCACAGGGAGCACAGATACGCAGTATTTT CASSSTGSTDTQYF
. TRBD2 17 TRBJ2-1 TRBV24-1 TGTGCCACCAGTGAACGCCTAGCGGGAGGGGCTGCTGATGAGCAGTTCTTC CATSERLAGGAADEQFF
. . 15 TRBJ2-4 TRBV4-2 TGTGCCAGCAGCCAAGGAGACATAGCCAAAAACATTCAGTACTTC CASSQGDIAKNIQYF
once TRBD2 17 TRBJ2-7 TRBV7-8 TGTGCCAGCACCCAAGGGGCTAGCGGGAGTGGGTCCTACGAGCAGTACTTC CASTQGASGSGSYEQYF
. TRBD1 12 TRBJ2-7 TRBV24-1 TGTGCCACCATCGCAGGGGGCTACGAGCAGTACTTC CATIAGGYEQYF
. . 14 TRBJ1-1 TRBV28 TGTGCCAGCAAGGAAAACAGGGCGGACACTGAAGCTTTCTTT CASKENRADTEAFF
. . 16 TRBJ1-2 TRBV29-1 TGCAGCGTTGGACGGGGAGTCAGGTCATCTAACTATGGCTACACCTTC CSVGRGVRSSNYGYTF
few TRBD1 15 TRBJ1-5 TRBV28 TGTGCCAGCAGTCCCAACGGACAGGGGCAGGCGCCCCAGCATTTT CASSPNGQGQAPQHF
. TRBD2 18 TRBJ2-1 TRBV4-1 TGCGCCAGCAGCCAAGGACTAGCGGGAGGGCCACTTTACAATGAGCAGTTCTTC CASSQGLAGGPLYNEQFF
. TRBD1 15 TRBJ1-3 TRBV7-9 TGTGCCAGCAGCTTGTTTGGGACAGGGGTAAACACCATATATTTT CASSLFGTGVNTIYF
. TRBD1 13 TRBJ1-1 TRBV7-2 TGTGCCAGCAGCCTACAGGGGGCGTCTGAAGCTTTCTTT CASSLQGASEAFF